The 21 T cell receptor beta chains listed next were all sequenced from one sample in a study of blood T cell repertoires in COVID-19 (dated by TCRdb to the early 2020s). To prepare the library, the immunoSEQ multiplex PCR assay was applied. The source is immuneACCESS, and TCRdb retained only in-frame sequences with V and J called. Part of the clones is not carried over; for the studies checked, unresolved V genes explain less than half of this, and the remainder is unexplained. This sample lists roughly 160,000 clones; about 85% were detected once. Clones ranked in the top ten supply more than 5% of the sample. The sequencing input was peripheral blood. All receptors come from a woman aged 45-60 years with COVID-19, enrolled during active disease.

This rearrangement joins TRBV3-1 (or the pseudogene TRBV3-2) to TRBJ2-2; no firm D call. The germline V and J ends were trimmed by 7 bases and 1 base, with 7 bases remaining between them. CDR1 and CDR2 from the germline V gene are LGHDT and YNNKEL (reference sequence). The CDR3 has 13 residues. CDR3 region: CASKIGNTGELFF. CDR3 sequence (DNA): TGTGCCAGCAAGATCGGGAACACCGGGGAGCTGTTTTTT.

This clone came up once. This chain uses TRBV7-9 with TRBJ1-6; 7 positions match TRBD1. The trim removed 5 bases at V and 11 bases at J, leaving 9 bases unmatched. Germline CDR1 and CDR2: SEHNR and FQNEAQ (reference sequence). The CDR3 has 14 amino acids. The CDR3 sequence is CASSQGTVGPPLHF. The CDR3, as DNA: TGTGCCAGCAGCCAAGGGACAGTGGGGCCACCCCTCCACTTT.

This clone has a handful of counts. The rearrangement uses TRBV30 and TRBJ2-7; the match to TRBD2 covers 7 bases. The CDR3 runs 15 residues. Germline V gene lookup returns CDR1 GTSNPN and CDR2 SVGIG (reference sequence). The J segment lost 0 bases and the V segment lost 0 bases, leaving 5 bases of the junction unmatched. CDR3 region: CAWSVLGGGSYEQYF. The CDR3 nucleotides read TGTGCCTGGAGTGTACTGGGCGGGGGCTCCTACGAGCAGTACTTC. The whole variable domain, remainder taken from reference TRBV30 and TRBJ2-7, is SQTIHQWPATLVQPVGSPLSLECTVEGTSNPNLYWYRQAAGRGLQLLFYSVGIGQISSEVPQNLSASRPQDRQFILSSKKLLLSDSGFYLCAWSVLGGGSYEQYFGPGTRLTVT.

This chain joins TRBV11-3 and TRBJ2-2, with 11 bases lining up with TRBD2. Germline trimming cut 4 bases from V and 1 base from J; bases unmatched to any gene: 2. Germline V gives CDR1 SGHNT, CDR2 YENEEA. The CDR3 covers 16 residues. CDR3 in DNA: TGTGCCAGCAGCTCCGGGACTAGCGGGAACACCGGGGAGCTGTTTTTT. Translating gives CASSSGTSGNTGELFF.

The chain links TRBV7-2 to TRBJ1-2; weak D call: TRBD1 (5 bases). CDR3 length: 14 residues. Germline CDR1 SGHTA, CDR2 FQGNSA. Trimming removed 1 base from V and 8 bases from J, with 14 bases in between. CDR3 amino acids: CASSLGGHLGGYTF. The CDR3 DNA follows: TGTGCCAGCAGCTTAGGTGGACACCTAGGGGGCTACACCTTC.

This chain uses TRBV28 with TRBJ1-3, with D perhaps matching TRBD1 (6 bases). The CDR3 is made up of 15 amino acids. Germline CDR1 and CDR2: MDHEN and SYDVKM. The ends were cut back, 4 bases at V and 5 bases at J, with 15 bases in the middle. CDR3 nucleotides: TGTGCCAGCAGTTCCCGGGACAACACCCGAAACACCATATATTTT. It specifies CASSSRDNTRNTIYF.

This rearrangement joins TRBV3-1 (or the pseudogene TRBV3-2) to TRBJ1-1, with D unresolved. Trimming removed 3 bases at V and 1 base at J, with 9 bases between. CDR3 size: 14 residues. The germline V gene encodes CDR1 LGHDT and CDR2 YNNKEL (reference sequence). CDR3 DNA sequence: TGTGCCAGCAGCCAGGAAGAGCGGAACACTGAAGCTTTCTTT. It codes for CASSQEERNTEAFF.

The V and J genes are TRBV7-2 and TRBJ2-1; TRBD1 aligns across 9 bases. This CDR3 contains 15 residues. Trimming at V came to 5 bases and at J to 6 bases, leaving 8 bases not matched to a gene. Germline V CDR1 and CDR2: SGHTA, FQGNSA. CDR3 in amino acids: CASSLWDRDGNEQFF. In DNA, the CDR3 is TGTGCCAGCAGCCTTTGGGACAGGGACGGCAATGAGCAGTTCTTC.

The chain recombines TRBV6-4 with TRBJ2-2, with 8 bases that match TRBD1. This CDR3 comprises 15 residues. Unmatched junction bases numbered 5, after V lost 6 bases and J lost 2 bases. The germline gives CDR1 MRHNA, CDR2 SNTAGT. Written as DNA, the CDR3 is TGTGCCAGCAGGGCGGGACAGGAAAACACCGGGGAGCTGTTTTTT. It encodes CASRAGQENTGELFF.

This clone showed up just a few times. The gene calls are TRBV5-4 and TRBJ2-3; tentatively, D is TRBD1 (6 bases). V was pared by 3 bases and J by 2 bases, with 16 bases between. The CDR3 spans 16 residues. From germline, CDR1 is SGHNT and CDR2 YYREEE (reference sequence). The CDR3 loop is CASSSLLTGTTDTQYF. The CDR3 DNA sequence: TGTGCCAGCAGCTCCCTGCTGACAGGTACCACAGATACGCAGTATTTT.

The V call is TRBV5-1, the J call TRBJ2-5; 8 bases line up with TRBD1. The CDR3 is 13 residues long. The germline V gene has CDR1 SGHRS and CDR2 YFSETQ. J lost 3 bases, V lost 4 bases, and 2 bases had no gene match. As DNA, the CDR3 is TGCGCCAGCAGCCCGACAGGGGAAGAGACCCAGTACTTC. It yields the protein CASSPTGEETQYF.

V gene TRBV27 combines with J gene TRBJ2-2, with D uncertain. The V gene lost 8 bases and the J gene lost 4 bases, with 8 bases spanning the gap. CDR1 MNHEY and CDR2 SMNVEV come from the germline V gene (reference sequence). The CDR3 consists of 12 residues. Written as DNA, the CDR3 is TGTGCCAGCCGACGGGTCACCGGGGAGCTGTTTTTT. Protein: CASRRVTGELFF.

The chain recombines TRBV7-9 with TRBJ1-4; D is uncertain. The CDR3 is 13 amino acids. Germline V gene lookup returns CDR1 SEHNR and CDR2 FQNEAQ (reference sequence). Trimming stripped 1 base from V and 11 bases from J, with 11 bases between. CDR3 sequence: CASSLDTGGKLFF. The CDR3 region has the DNA TGTGCCAGCAGCTTAGACACTGGAGGGAAACTGTTTTTT. Using reference TRBV7-9 and TRBJ1-4 for the parts outside the CDR3, the full variable domain is DTGVSQNPRHKITKRGQNVTFRCDPISEHNRLYWYRQTLGQGPEFLTYFQNEAQLEKSRLLSDRFSAERPKGSFSTLEIQRTEQGDSAMYLCASSLDTGGKLFFGSGTQLSVL.

The chain combines TRBV5-1 with TRBJ2-1; D unclear. CDR3 size: 13 residues. Germline V CDR1 and CDR2: SGHRS, YFSETQ. Trimming removed 5 bases at V and 9 bases at J, with 15 bases between. The CDR3 DNA sequence: TGCGCCAGCAGTTACAGTGGGTTGGCTGAGCAGTTCTTC. Translating gives CASSYSGLAEQFF.

The chain employs TRBV6-5 and TRBJ1-1, with 9 nucleotides matching TRBD1. V lost 6 bases and J lost 6; bases outside the gene matches: 8. Germline CDR1 and CDR2: MNHEY and SVGAGI. The CDR3 loop spans 14 amino acids. In DNA form, the CDR3 reads TGTGCCAGCAGAGACGGACAGGGGAGCGCTGAAGCTTTCTTT. Its protein is CASRDGQGSAEAFF.

The chain recombines TRBV15 with TRBJ1-6, with 7 bases fitting TRBD1. This CDR3 comprises 14 residues. CDR1 is LNHNV and CDR2 is YYDKDF in the germline V gene (reference sequence). V gave up 0 bases and J gave up 9 bases; unmatched junction bases: 2. The CDR3 loop reads CATSREGGASPLHF. The CDR3 DNA reads TGTGCCACCAGCAGAGAAGGGGGCGCTTCACCCCTCCACTTT.

The chain employs TRBV18 and TRBJ1-1, with 9 bases lining up with TRBD1. V lost 4 bases to trimming and J lost 5 bases; unmatched junction nucleotides: 8. The CDR3 loop spans 15 amino acids. Germline V CDR1 and CDR2: KGHSH, LQKENI. CDR3 in amino acids: CASSRETGGRTEAFF. CDR3 sequence (DNA): TGTGCCAGCTCACGCGAGACAGGGGGACGGACTGAAGCTTTCTTT. The full variable domain, its missing parts supplied by reference TRBV18 and TRBJ1-1, is NAGVMQNPRHLVRRRGQEARLRCSPMKGHSHVYWYRQLPEEGLKFMVYLQKENIIDESGMPKERFSAEFPKEGPSILRIQQVVRGDSAAYFCASSRETGGRTEAFFGQGTRLTVV.

The chain has TRBV30 and TRBJ2-7, with 9 bases aligning to TRBD1. V was clipped by 0 bases and J by 3 bases; unmatched bases: 3. The CDR3 has 14 residues. The germline V gene has CDR1 GTSNPN and CDR2 SVGIG (reference sequence). The CDR3 DNA follows: TGTGCCTGGAGTGTCCGGGACAGGGTCTACGAGCAGTACTTC. As protein: CAWSVRDRVYEQYF.

The V call is TRBV19, the J call TRBJ2-3, with 8 bases that match TRBD2. This CDR3 spans 15 amino acids. The germline gives CDR1 LNHDA, CDR2 SQIVND (reference sequence). With V trimmed by 5 bases and J by 0 bases, 4 bases remained unmatched. CDR3 loop: CASSFSGVSTDTQYF. The CDR3 DNA sequence: TGTGCCAGTAGTTTTAGCGGGGTAAGCACAGATACGCAGTATTTT.

V usage is TRBV7-3 and J usage is TRBJ2-2, with D uncertain. The V end was cut by 6 bases, the J end by 4 bases, with 12 bases between. Germline V gene data show CDR1 as SGHTA and CDR2 as FQGTGA. This CDR3 region has 14 residues. Here the CDR3 DNA reads TGTGCCAGCAGAAAAACGGGTAGCACCGGGGAGCTGTTTTTT. Translation gives CASRKTGSTGELFF.

This sequence joins TRBV7-2 and TRBJ1-6; TRBD1 aligns across 9 bases. The CDR3 is made up of 16 amino acids. V was pared by 3 bases and J by 6 bases, with 6 bases of the junction left unmatched. CDR1 and CDR2 from the germline V gene are SGHTA and FQGNSA. The CDR3 DNA reads as TGTGCCAGCAGCTTTCCACCGGGACAGGGTAATTCACCCCTCCACTTT. Translating it yields CASSFPPGQGNSPLHF.